This T cell receptor (beta chain) originates from a study of T cell responses to AZD1222 COVID-19 vaccine (dated by TCRdb to the early 2020s). Looking at the study overall: AZD1222 recipients whose second dose came at about 4 weeks and those whose second dose came at about 12 weeks were combined into one group, since spike-specific TCR depth and breadth did not differ between the two schedules. TCR sequencing was performed for some 250 trial participants, of whom about 210 were given two doses of AZD1222 and around 26 were given two doses of MenACWY control vaccine. Trial participants were enrolled into age subgroups of 18-55, 56-69 and 70-plus years, which contained about 160, 30 and 59 TCR-sequenced participants, respectively.

Taken from cysteine to phenylalanine, the CDR3 has 14 residues. Only CDR3 DNA is held: 42 bases, read in frame from base 1. V was cut back by 4 bases and J by 1 base, leaving a gap of 11 bases between them. The germline V gene (reference sequence) sets CDR1 to SGHNT and CDR2 to YYREEE. The CDR3 regions of human TCRbeta chains were subjected to immunosequencing. The study's own analysis went as follows. TCRs in the repertoires were compared against a reference library of SARS-CoV-2-specific TCRs that had been generated with the MIRA antigen-specificity platform. Breadth meant the fraction of unique TCRs that were SARS-CoV-2-associated, whereas depth meant the fraction of total T cells that were SARS-CoV-2-associated. Using the MIRA data, each spike-specific TCR was mapped to the spike region that the TCR reacts to and placed in a CD4 or CD8 class. Log10-transformed breadth and depth values were compared by one-way ANOVA with Sidak's multiple comparisons tests. TCRdb mirrors the immuneACCESS table, restricted to in-frame sequences. Some clones are absent from its copies; in checked studies, under half trace to an unresolved V gene, and the reason for the others is unknown. V, J and clone size were drawn from that table, and D and trimming were deduced from the DNA. This sample lists around 160,000 clones; about 93% were detected once. In total, the top ten clones hold approximately 0.64% of the sample.

The research as a whole found: Reportedly, almost half of the unique spike-specific TCRs recognized epitopes lying outside the regions that are mutated in the B.1.351 and B.1.1.7 variants. Spike-specific TCR breadth and depth rose significantly after two AZD1222 doses compared with day 0 and with MenACWY recipients. Conclusions about previously exposed vaccinees are limited, since just six AZD1222 recipients were seropositive for SARS-CoV-2 at baseline. Participants were mostly white British and included more females than males, and it was suggested by the authors that clonal diversity may have been underestimated. No day 14 peak-response samples were available, so repertoires were characterized only after the peak T cell response. In the small 56-69-year group, the increase in depth fell short of significance, most likely because of low power. The vaccine-associated CD4 TCRs covered the entire spike protein, and the dominant responses fell in regions 160-218 and 743-854.

Reading the label with the study, this specimen's time point is: baseline before first vaccination. Vaccinee samples were obtained from the UK trials COV001 and COV002, which included a single-blind randomized controlled phase 2/3 trial of AZD1222 (ChAdOx1 nCoV-19) in healthy adults. Trial participant PBMC samples were collected at day 0 and day 28 after the second dose for TCRbeta chain sequencing. Concerning this clone itself: This receptor's antigen is unknown. Base qualities were left out, and no much larger clone turns up one base away.

This chain is built from TRBV5-4 and TRBJ1-1; no D gene call is confident. Sequencing was performed on peripheral blood, taken on day 0 of AZD1222 vaccination. The TCR was taken from an adult in good health. DNA sequence: TGTGCCAGCAGCCCGCGGGCGGGGAACACTGAAGCTTTCTTT. Translated, this is CASSPRAGNTEAFF.